These 27 T cell receptor beta chains were all obtained from the same sample, sequenced in a study of blood T cell repertoires in COVID-19. Repertoires were generated with immunoSEQ multiplex PCR, while TCRdb's copy carries only in-frame clones and drops some. The sample includes 70,000 to 95,000 clones, 91% of them seen just once. Sequenced input: peripheral blood. The receptors derive from a man aged 50-59 years with COVID-19, enrolled during active disease.

The J gene is TRBJ2-5, the V gene TRBV9; possibly TRBD1 for D (6 bases). Germline V lookup: CDR1 SGDLS, CDR2 YYNGEE. The CDR3 length is 14 residues. Trimming pared 3 bases from V and 2 bases from J, leaving 11 bases between. The CDR3 loop is CASSADSLQETQYF. Here the CDR3 DNA reads TGTGCCAGCAGCGCGGACAGCTTACAAGAGACCCAGTACTTC.

The sample holds one count of this clone. The chain joins TRBV9 to TRBJ2-3; possible D gene TRBD2, 5 bases. The ends were cut back, 2 bases at V and 1 base at J, with 11 bases in the middle. Per the germline V gene, CDR1 is SGDLS and CDR2 is YYNGEE. The CDR3 consists of 15 residues. CDR3: CASSVGSVGTDTQYF. CDR3 DNA sequence: TGTGCCAGCAGCGTGGGGAGCGTTGGCACAGATACGCAGTATTTT.

The rearrangement uses TRBV30 and TRBJ2-5; D is perhaps TRBD2 (5 bases). The CDR3 consists of 12 residues. Germline values: CDR1 GTSNPN, CDR2 SVGIG (reference sequence). V gave up 0 bases and J gave up 5 bases, with 7 bases separating them. The CDR3 reads CAWSVQRETQYF. The CDR3 DNA reads TGTGCCTGGAGTGTACAGCGGGAGACCCAGTACTTC.

This clone appeared once. V is TRBV5-1 and J is TRBJ2-2; 8 bases line up with TRBD1. The CDR3 has 14 residues. Unmatched junction bases numbered 5, after V lost 9 bases and J lost 1 base. Germline assignment: CDR1 SGHRS and CDR2 YFSETQ. The chain's CDR3 is CAIRGQENTGELFF. CDR3 sequence (DNA): TGCGCCATACGGGGACAGGAGAACACCGGGGAGCTGTTTTTT. The complete variable domain, with remaining parts taken from reference TRBV5-1 and TRBJ2-2, reads KAGVTQTPRYLIKTRGQQVTLSCSPISGHRSVSWYQQTPGQGLQFLFEYFSETQRNKGNFPGRFSGRQFSNSRSEMNVSTLELGDSALYLCAIRGQENTGELFFGEGSRLTVL.

This clone has just one count. The chain joins TRBV9 to TRBJ2-3; 11 positions agree with TRBD2. V shed 2 bases and J 5 bases; nucleotides not matched to a gene: 4. Per the germline V gene, CDR1 is SGDLS and CDR2 is YYNGEE. CDR3 size: 15 residues. CDR3 residues: CASSVSGRGGDTQYF. In DNA, the CDR3 is TGTGCCAGCAGCGTTAGCGGGAGGGGAGGAGATACGCAGTATTTT.

This clone was observed once. The J gene is TRBJ1-5, the V gene TRBV12-3 or TRBV12-4, with 8 nucleotides matching TRBD1. Trimming took 7 bases from V and 5 from J; bases not matched to a gene: 4. The length of the CDR3 is 13 residues. The CDR3 here is CASTPDRDQPQHF. In nucleotides, the CDR3 is TGTGCCAGCACTCCGGACAGGGATCAGCCCCAGCATTTT.

The rearrangement joins TRBV3-1 (or the pseudogene TRBV3-2) to TRBJ2-1; 8 bases line up with TRBD2. Trimming removed 0 bases from V and 6 bases from J; junction bases left unmatched: 7. The CDR3 is 16 amino acids. Looked up from germline, CDR1 is LGHDT and CDR2 is YNNKEL (reference sequence). This chain's CDR3 is CASSQEAAGVSNEQFF. The CDR3 DNA is TGTGCCAGCAGCCAAGAGGCAGCGGGGGTTTCCAATGAGCAGTTCTTC.

The chain carries TRBV9 and TRBJ2-1; tentative D call: TRBD1 (5 bases). The V and J ends lost 0 bases and 5 bases respectively, with 15 bases between them. The length of the CDR3 is 16 residues. Germline CDR1 SGDLS, CDR2 YYNGEE. The chain's CDR3 is CASSVALGSTDNEQFF. The CDR3 DNA sequence: TGTGCCAGCAGCGTAGCTTTGGGTTCGACAGACAATGAGCAGTTCTTC.

The chain links TRBV18 to TRBJ2-3, with D unresolved. The length of the CDR3 is 15 residues. Germline assignment: CDR1 KGHSH and CDR2 LQKENI. Trimming took off 0 bases at V and 2 bases at J, with 9 bases between the two ends. The CDR3 here is CASSPPYKTTDTQYF. In nucleotides, the CDR3 is TGTGCCAGCTCACCACCGTACAAAACCACAGATACGCAGTATTTT.

This clone was observed once. J is TRBJ1-5 and V is TRBV2; TRBD1 agrees at 7 bases. Germline CDR1 SNHLY, CDR2 FYNNEI. This CDR3 region has 15 residues. Losses at the gene ends were 4 bases for V and 2 bases for J; bases not matched to a gene: 5. The DNA of the CDR3 is TGTGCCAGCAGTGTCGAGGGGGCCGGCAATCAGCCCCAGCATTTT. Translated, it gives CASSVEGAGNQPQHF.

The table lists this clone with a few counts. The chain links TRBV6-5 to TRBJ2-3, with D possibly matching TRBD2 (6 bases). Deletions cut 4 bases from V and 3 bases from J, with 8 bases between. The CDR3 is made up of 13 amino acids. Germline lookup yields CDR1 MNHEY and CDR2 SVGAGI. The CDR3 sequence: CASSWDLTDTQYF. As DNA, the CDR3 is TGTGCCAGCAGTTGGGACTTGACAGATACGCAGTATTTT.

The J gene is TRBJ2-1, the V gene TRBV9, with D perhaps TRBD2 (6 bases). CDR3 size: 13 residues. The V gene's germline CDR1 is SGDLS and CDR2 YYNGEE. Trimming stripped 2 bases from V and 7 bases from J, with 10 bases between. The CDR3 protein is CASSVTGSNEQFF. In nucleotides, the CDR3 is TGTGCCAGCAGCGTGACCGGGAGTAATGAGCAGTTCTTC.

J is TRBJ2-2 and V is TRBV28, with a weak D call TRBD2 (5 bases). The V gene lost 5 bases and the J gene lost 2 bases, with 15 bases spanning the gap. Germline V gene data show CDR1 as MDHEN and CDR2 as SYDVKM. The CDR3 length is 16 residues. The CDR3 loop is CASSPDRDLNTGELFF. The DNA for the CDR3 is TGTGCCAGCAGTCCGGATCGGGATTTAAACACCGGGGAGCTGTTTTTT.

The chain uses TRBV25-1 and TRBJ2-7; 7 bases are shared with TRBD1. The CDR3 totals 13 residues. The junction had 5 bases not matched to a gene; V was cut back by 5 bases and J by 4 bases. Germline loops: CDR1 MGHDK, CDR2 SYGVNS. The CDR3 region has the DNA TGTGCCAGCAGTAGCCTGGACAGGTACGAGCAGTACTTC. Amino acids: CASSSLDRYEQYF.

The rearrangement uses TRBV4-1 and TRBJ2-5; 9 bases line up with TRBD1. The germline gives CDR1 MGHRA, CDR2 YSYEKL. CDR3 length equals 15 residues. V was pared by 1 base and J by 6 bases, with 6 bases of the junction left unmatched. Here the CDR3 reads CASSQVGTGKQTQYF. As DNA, the CDR3 is TGCGCCAGCAGCCAAGTCGGGACAGGGAAGCAGACCCAGTACTTC.

In nucleotides, the CDR3 is TGCGCCAGCAGCCTCCAAGGGGGCGCAGATACGCAGTATTTT. Encoded protein: CASSLQGGADTQYF. J is TRBJ2-3 and V is TRBV5-1, with TRBD1 matching over 7 bases. The V and J ends lost 4 bases and 4 bases, in that order; junction bases with no gene match: 6. The length of the CDR3 is 14 residues. The germline V gene encodes CDR1 SGHRS and CDR2 YFSETQ.

The chain employs TRBV29-1 and TRBJ2-1; TRBD2 agrees at 11 bases. V lost 2 bases, J lost 6 bases, and 6 bases stayed unmatched. Germline V gene data show CDR1 as SQVTM and CDR2 as ANQGSEA. The CDR3 runs to 15 residues. The CDR3 spells CSVEMVAGGPNEQFF. The CDR3 DNA is TGCAGCGTTGAAATGGTAGCGGGAGGGCCCAATGAGCAGTTCTTC.

V and J are TRBV6-6 and TRBJ2-1; tentatively, D is TRBD2 (6 bases). The CDR3 runs 16 residues. V shed 0 bases and J shed 9 bases, with 18 bases lying between them. Germline CDR1 is MNHNY and CDR2 is SVGAGI (reference sequence). The CDR3 DNA reads TGTGCCAGCAGTTACTCAACGTTTGGGGGGACCGCTGAGCAGTTCTTC. Translation: CASSYSTFGGTAEQFF.

The chain couples TRBV7-2 to TRBJ1-1; D may be TRBD1 (5 bases). Per the germline V gene, CDR1 is SGHTA and CDR2 is FQGNSA. V lost 5 bases, J lost 4 bases, and 17 bases lay in between. This CDR3 contains 15 residues. The CDR3 region has the DNA TGTGCCAGCAGCCCGCCTAGGGGAAATCCCACTGAAGCTTTCTTT. It specifies CASSPPRGNPTEAFF.

V gene TRBV24-1 combines with J gene TRBJ1-5, with no clear D. The CDR3 consists of 12 residues. Germline V gives CDR1 KGHDR, CDR2 SFDVKD. Between the trimmed V and J ends, which lost 4 bases and 4 bases, there was a span of 4 bases. The CDR3: CATSDYNQPQHF. CDR3 nucleotides: TGTGCCACCAGTGACTATAATCAGCCCCAGCATTTT.

This clone was recorded once. The chain carries TRBV5-1 and TRBJ2-5; 9 positions match TRBD2. V was clipped by 4 bases and J by 3 bases; unmatched bases: 10. This CDR3 contains 16 residues. CDR1 is SGHRS, CDR2 YFSETQ, per germline. The CDR3, as DNA: TGCGCCAGCAGCCCGCCGACTAGCGGCCTTGAAGAGACCCAGTACTTC. Protein product: CASSPPTSGLEETQYF.

The chain joins TRBV5-1 to TRBJ2-1; 9 bases agree with TRBD1. CDR3 size: 14 residues. CDR1 is SGHRS, CDR2 YFSETQ, per germline. Trimming removed 5 bases from V and 7 bases from J; junction bases left unmatched: 7. The CDR3 DNA reads TGCGCCAGCAGGCGGACAGGGGAGAAGAATGAGCAGTTCTTC. This codes for CASRRTGEKNEQFF.

The V and J genes are TRBV4-3 and TRBJ2-7; TRBD1 might be the D (6 bases). Germline V gene sequence: CDR1 LGHNA, CDR2 YSLEER. The CDR3 consists of 16 residues. V was cut by 1 base and J by 2 bases, with 15 bases left in between. This CDR3 reads CASSQGRDKSAYEQYF. The CDR3 nucleotides are TGCGCCAGCAGCCAAGGCCGGGACAAAAGTGCCTACGAGCAGTACTTC.

The chain employs TRBV11-2 and TRBJ1-3, with 7 bases fitting TRBD1. The CDR3 extends over 17 amino acids. Germline V gene lookup returns CDR1 SGHAT and CDR2 FQNNGV. Trimming at V came to 5 bases and at J to 4 bases, leaving 14 bases not matched to a gene. CDR3 in amino acids: CASSPAGRGPLGNTIYF. CDR3 DNA sequence: TGTGCCAGCAGCCCGGCGGGTAGGGGGCCCCTCGGAAACACCATATATTTT.

The J gene is TRBJ1-1, the V gene TRBV19, with D maybe TRBD1 (6 bases). This CDR3 region has 14 residues. Germline lookup yields CDR1 LNHDA and CDR2 SQIVND (reference sequence). V dropped 0 bases and J dropped 1 base, with 6 bases sitting between them. CDR3 protein: CASSIDRGNTEAFF. CDR3 coding DNA: TGTGCCAGTAGTATAGACAGGGGGAACACTGAAGCTTTCTTT.

The V and J genes are TRBV6-5 and TRBJ1-5, with a possible D match to TRBD1 (5 bases). Germline V lookup: CDR1 MNHEY, CDR2 SVGAGI. This CDR3 has 13 amino acids. Trimming left V 6 bases short and J 5 bases short, with 11 bases between. CDR3 in DNA: TGTGCCAGCAGCCCGGAAGGGGATCAGCCCCAGCATTTT. Translated, it gives CASSPEGDQPQHF.

The chain employs TRBV11-1 and TRBJ2-1, with 9 bases matching TRBD2. This CDR3 contains 15 residues. Per the germline V gene, CDR1 is SGHAT and CDR2 is FQDESV (reference sequence). V was pared by 5 bases and J by 7 bases, with 9 bases of the junction left unmatched. The CDR3, as DNA: TGTGCCAGCAGCCCTGTAGCGGGAGTCAGGAATGAGCAGTTCTTC. As protein: CASSPVAGVRNEQFF.